The sequence of this T cell receptor (beta chain) was determined in a study of naive and memory T cell subsets. Study-level points and caveats: A few larger clonotypes appeared in naive repertoires, especially CD8, possibly memory cells re-expressing CD45RA.

Germline-derived CDR1 and CDR2 are KGHSH and LQKENI. V was shortened by 6 bases and J by 10 bases, with 12 bases between the two germline ends. The CDR3 has 11 residues. Two oligonucleotides, mixed equimolar, formed the beta constant-region primer covering TRBC1 and TRBC2. Nested alpha and beta constant-region primers with the SP2 primer drove four PCR rounds on ligated cDNA. TCRdb independently ran MiXCR on the UMI-ligation and nested PCR reads; one entry per CDR3 protein. The sample has 140,000 to 150,000 distinct CDR3 sequences, 22% seen once; the top ten hold less than 0.13%. A note on this clonotype: The antigen remains unidentified.

The sample was naive CD4+ T cells from blood. V usage is TRBV18 and J usage is TRBJ1-1; D unresolved. The clonotype comes from a human donor in good health. DNA for the CDR3: TGTGCCAGCTCCTCGGGGTTGGGAGCTTTCTTT. Translated, it gives CASSSGLGAFF. The full variable domain, rest sourced from reference TRBV18 and TRBJ1-1, is NAGVMQNPRHLVRRRGQEARLRCSPMKGHSHVYWYRQLPEEGLKFMVYLQKENIIDESGMPKERFSAEFPKEGPSILRIQQVVRGDSAAYFCASSSGLGAFFGQGTRLTVV.